These 18 T cell receptor beta chains were all obtained from the same sample, sequenced in a study of CD8+ T cells in alopecia areata. After isolation, RNA underwent reverse transcription to generate cDNA as the sequencing template. Profiled with immunoSEQ multiplex PCR; TCRdb holds only in-frame clones, not every one. The data hold about 210,000 clones, with about 40% observed a single time. The treatment here: oral pan-JAK inhibitor, 5-10 mg twice daily. The starting material was CD4+ T cells sorted from blood, obtained at approximately week 37, from a patient treated with tofacitinib. The receptor set was obtained from a human donor with alopecia areata.

The J gene is TRBJ1-1, the V gene TRBV29-1, with D maybe TRBD1 (6 bases). CDR1 is SQVTM and CDR2 is ANQGSEA in the germline V gene. V lost 6 bases and J 1 base, leaving 12 bases between the germline ends. The CDR3 is made up of 13 amino acids. CDR3 nucleotide sequence: TGCAGCGTCCTCGGACAGACGAACACTGAAGCTTTCTTT. Its protein product is CSVLGQTNTEAFF.

This clone was seen a few times. This sequence joins TRBV4-3 and TRBJ1-2; D uncertain. This CDR3 has 15 amino acids. Looked up from germline, CDR1 is LGHNA and CDR2 is YSLEER. V lost 0 bases, J lost 5 bases, and 13 bases lay in between. The DNA of the CDR3 is TGCGCCAGCAGCCAAGATTTATGGGCGCCGTATGGCTACACCTTC. This translates into CASSQDLWAPYGYTF.

In its sample, this clone was seen a few times. The genes are TRBV6-1 and TRBJ1-2, with TRBD1 matching 10 bases. The CDR3 spans 15 residues. Germline V CDR1 and CDR2: MNHNS, SASEGT. Trimming removed 3 bases from V and 4 bases from J; junction bases left unmatched: 5. The CDR3 DNA reads as TGTGCCAGCAGTGAGCGGACAGGGGGATCCTATGGCTACACCTTC. This sequence encodes CASSERTGGSYGYTF.

The chain joins TRBV30 to TRBJ2-3; D not resolved. Looked up from germline, CDR1 is GTSNPN and CDR2 is SVGIG (reference sequence). The CDR3 extends over 11 amino acids. The ends were cut back, 3 bases at V and 4 bases at J, with 5 bases in the middle. DNA for the CDR3: TGTGCCTGGAGGCCGTCAGATACGCAGTATTTT. It yields the protein CAWRPSDTQYF.

This clone was recorded a few times. This chain uses TRBV28 with TRBJ1-4; no clear D. V was pared by 4 bases and J by 0 bases, with 9 bases between. Germline values: CDR1 MDHEN, CDR2 SYDVKM. The CDR3 extends over 15 amino acids. CDR3 sequence: CASSSPASTNEKLFF. The CDR3 nucleotides read TGTGCCAGCAGTTCCCCAGCTTCAACTAATGAAAAACTGTTTTTT.

There are a few counts of this clone. The chain has TRBV27 and TRBJ2-5; no definite D call. V was shortened by 5 bases and J by 5 bases, with 15 bases between the two germline ends. Germline V gene sequence: CDR1 MNHEY, CDR2 SMNVEV (reference sequence). CDR3 length: 14 residues. For the CDR3, the DNA is TGTGCCAGCAGTCCATACACCCGTTTGGAGACCCAGTACTTC. Translating gives CASSPYTRLETQYF.

The chain combines TRBV30 with TRBJ2-5; 10 bases map to TRBD2. Unmatched junction bases numbered 14, after V lost 3 bases and J lost 4 bases. Germline loops: CDR1 GTSNPN, CDR2 SVGIG (reference sequence). The CDR3 runs to 17 residues. Here the CDR3 reads CAWRVSRSGRTRETQYF. CDR3 in DNA: TGTGCCTGGAGGGTCTCGCGTAGCGGGAGGACTAGAGAGACCCAGTACTTC.

The chain combines TRBV7-9 with TRBJ2-7, with D hard to call. V lost 4 bases to trimming and J lost 7 bases, with 14 bases between them. CDR1 is SEHNR, CDR2 FQNEAQ, per germline (reference sequence). The CDR3 is 13 amino acids. The CDR3 region has the DNA TGTGCCAGCAGCTCCCCCGCCCTTTGGGAGCAGTACTTC. It encodes CASSSPALWEQYF. Filled out from reference TRBV7-9 and TRBJ2-7, the complete variable domain reads DTGVSQNPRHKITKRGQNVTFRCDPISEHNRLYWYRQTLGQGPEFLTYFQNEAQLEKSRLLSDRFSAERPKGSFSTLEIQRTEQGDSAMYLCASSSPALWEQYFGPGTRLTVT.

V usage is TRBV6-6 and J usage is TRBJ2-1; D gene uncertain. CDR1 and CDR2 (germline): MNHNY, SVGAGI (reference sequence). The CDR3 length is 12 residues. Trimming removed 2 bases at V and 8 bases at J, with 7 bases between. CDR3 protein: CASSYAAYEQFF. In nucleotides, the CDR3 is TGTGCCAGCAGTTACGCCGCCTATGAGCAGTTCTTC.

This chain links TRBV30 with TRBJ1-5; D might be TRBD1 (5 bases). CDR1 is GTSNPN and CDR2 is SVGIG in the germline V gene (reference sequence). This CDR3 has 13 amino acids. V dropped 1 base and J dropped 3 bases, with 7 bases sitting between them. The CDR3 here is CAWSGQHNQPQHF. The DNA for the CDR3 is TGTGCCTGGAGTGGACAGCACAATCAGCCCCAGCATTTT.

Concerning this clone itself: A junction end diverges from the germline sequence, so it may reflect a read error. The chain recombines TRBV27 with TRBJ1-2; D gene unclear. CDR3 length: 15 amino acids. CDR1 is MNHEY and CDR2 is SMNVEV in the germline V gene (reference sequence). The CDR3 here is CASSSSPGPYYGYTF. For the CDR3, the DNA is TGTGCCAGCAGTTCAAGTCCGGGCCCTTACTACGGCTACACCTTC.

V and J are TRBV2 and TRBJ2-1, with D uncertain. Germline CDR1 is SNHLY and CDR2 is FYNNEI. The CDR3 covers 11 residues. The V end was cut by 7 bases, the J end by 5 bases, with 6 bases between. The CDR3: CASKVNNEQFF. CDR3 DNA: TGTGCCAGCAAGGTCAACAATGAGCAGTTCTTC.

V and J are TRBV20-1 and TRBJ1-4; D unclear. The CDR3 contains 11 residues. V was shortened by 0 bases and J by 14 bases, with 10 bases between the two germline ends. Looked up from germline, CDR1 is DFQATT and CDR2 is SNEGSKA (reference sequence). CDR3 residues: CSARDPPSLFF. The CDR3, as DNA: TGCAGTGCTAGAGATCCGCCGTCGCTGTTTTTT.

This chain joins TRBV9 and TRBJ1-1; D gene uncertain. Germline V gene lookup returns CDR1 SGDLS and CDR2 YYNGEE. The germline V and J ends were trimmed by 0 bases and 1 base, with 7 bases remaining between them. This CDR3 has 14 residues. The DNA of the CDR3 is TGTGCCAGCAGCGTAGCCCCCTCGAACACTGAAGCTTTCTTT. Protein sequence: CASSVAPSNTEAFF.

This clone has a handful of counts. This chain connects TRBV7-3 to TRBJ2-4; D gene unclear. The V and J ends lost 5 bases and 4 bases respectively, with 3 bases between them. This CDR3 is built from 11 residues. CDR1 and CDR2 (germline): SGHTA, FQGTGA. The CDR3 is CASSEKNIQYF. Here the CDR3 DNA reads TGTGCCAGCAGCGAAAAAAACATTCAGTACTTC.

In its sample, this clone was seen a few times. The chain uses TRBV5-1 and TRBJ1-5; no reliable D call. Germline-derived CDR1 and CDR2 are SGHRS and YFSETQ. The CDR3 is made up of 15 amino acids. V was clipped by 4 bases and J by 3 bases, with 14 bases between them. CDR3 region: CASSPGPGFNQPQHF. The CDR3 DNA is TGCGCCAGCAGCCCCGGCCCAGGTTTCAATCAGCCCCAGCATTTT.

The V gene is TRBV30, the J gene TRBJ2-2; D not certain. The germline V gene encodes CDR1 GTSNPN and CDR2 SVGIG (reference sequence). The CDR3 totals 13 residues. Trimming shortened V by 0 bases and J by 6 bases, and 8 bases separated the two germline ends. The CDR3 DNA follows: TGTGCCTGGAGTGTAATTGGGCCCGGGGAGCTGTTTTTT. Protein: CAWSVIGPGELFF.

The V and J genes are TRBV27 and TRBJ2-7; D remains ambiguous. This CDR3 comprises 14 residues. Germline V gives CDR1 MNHEY, CDR2 SMNVEV (reference sequence). Trimming removed 5 bases at V and 0 bases at J, with 11 bases between. The CDR3 DNA sequence: TGTGCCAGCAGTCACACGCCAGCCTCCTACGAGCAGTACTTC. Amino acid sequence: CASSHTPASYEQYF.